The present T cell receptor (beta chain) was sequenced within a study of blood T cell repertoires in COVID-19. CDR1 and CDR2 (germline): SGHTA, FQGTGA. The CDR3 is 20 amino acids. V lost 5 bases, J lost 4 bases, and 23 bases stayed unmatched. The table came from immunoSEQ multiplex PCR; TCRdb's copy has only in-frame clones and leaves some out. The sample contains approximately 240,000 clones, 80% to 95% of which appear only once. This receptor was taken from a woman aged 18-29 years who had recovered from COVID-19. Sequencing was performed on PBMCs or T cells enriched from blood (not recorded which). This rearrangement joins TRBV7-3 to TRBJ1-3; TRBD1 matches at 7 bases. CDR3: CASSPTTELRGLCAGNTIYF. CDR3 nucleotides: TGTGCCAGCAGCCCAACGACAGAGTTGAGGGGGCTTTGTGCCGGAAACACCATATATTTT.